This T cell receptor (beta chain) was profiled in a study of blood T cells in healthy people across ages (dated by TCRdb to the mid-2010s). As for the study more broadly: In model experiments, roughly one uniquely barcoded TCR beta cDNA molecule per two T cells was captured by template switching. The study analyzed two additional independent replicas of 1 million unique cDNA reads from the same blood draw for two donors, one aged 18 to 30 and one aged 80 or older. To avoid experimental bias, donors of different ages were randomly spread across the sequencing lanes. The study measured age-related changes in TCR beta repertoire diversity using deep sequencing normalized with unique cDNA molecular identifiers. Donors were grouped into four age groups: young (average 16 years), middle-aged (around 39), aged (around 66) and long-lived (over 80).

The library relied on 5' RACE. The instrument was an Illumina HiSeq 2500. A second roughly 6 to 12 cycle PCR used a sample-barcoded 5' primer and a J-beta primer mix. A template-switch 5' adaptor carrying 12 random nucleotides introduced a unique molecular identifier onto each TCR beta cDNA molecule. At least 2.5 million CDR3-containing paired-end reads were obtained from each sample. The Mint cDNA synthesis kit, primed by a TRBC-specific oligonucleotide, was used to synthesize first-strand cDNA from all RNA. Following uracil-DNA glycosylase treatment, all cDNA underwent a first 18-cycle PCR with the universal primers M1SS and BC2_uni_R. In the source study's methods: For normalization, 1 million high-quality reads were randomly selected from each sample, with every read carrying a distinct molecular identifier. Reads sharing molecular identifiers were discarded rather than binned into consensus sequences. MiTCR, set to a Q25 quality threshold and the strictest error-elimination algorithm, was used for CDR3 identification, clonotype clustering and error correction. A nonparametric unseen species model with Euler transformation was used to estimate a lower bound on total TCR beta diversity. TCRdb reanalyzed the raw reads on its own, using fastp at Q25 for trimming and MiXCR for clone calling, and kept in-frame beta chains. Identical CDR3 proteins give one entry, which carries the most common genes and DNA. The V and J calls were determined by TCRdb, not by the authors. The sample records 730,000 or so distinct CDR3 sequences, approximately 39% of which are singletons. 20% to 25% of the sample goes to the ten largest clones.

Systemically healthy Caucasian individuals from Russia, around 39 in total and aged about 6 to 100 years, were included as donors. Around 10 milliliters of peripheral blood were drawn from each donor into EDTA-treated Vacutainer tubes. Ficoll-Paque density-gradient centrifugation was used to isolate PBMCs, with at least 6 million obtained per sample. Total RNA, at least 6 micrograms per sample, was extracted from PBMCs with Trizol reagent. The percentages of naive CD45RAhigh/CD27high T cells were determined by flow cytometry on a PBMC aliquot from every donor. Summary of the overall study and its limitations: Compared with the aged group, more naive CD4+ T cells, fewer expanded clones and increased TCR diversity were shown by the long-lived group, suggesting age selection. Estimates of total diversity based on one million sequenced T cells were regarded as lower bounds and as underestimates. The CMV infection status of donors was not known, potentially confounding age-related changes in expanded clonotypes. Conclusive comparison of naive and antigen-experienced compartments was prevented by the profiling of bulk unsorted PBMCs. There was a strong correlation between observed TCR beta diversity and the percentage of naive T cells measured by flow cytometry. Observed TCR beta diversity per million T cells fell roughly linearly with age, and a significant reduction was already apparent by age roughly 40.

A remark on this clonotype: Its antigen remains undetermined. Per-base quality was not reported, and no clone a single base away is much larger than it.

Sequenced input: blood. The clonotype comes from a woman in her fifties or sixties in good health.

The CDR3 in this case is CASSLATAGTSPGTDTQYF. The DNA is TGCGCCAGCAGCTTGGCTACCGCTGGGACTAGCCCAGGCACAGATACGCAGTATTTT. The chain links TRBV5-1 with TRBJ2-3, with 9 bases matching TRBD2. The CDR3 measures 19 amino acids from cysteine to phenylalanine. The retained sequence is limited to the CDR3, 57 bases, with the frame set at the first base. V is cut back by 0 bases and J by 1 base, with 12 bases in the junction unmatched. From a lookup of the germline V gene, CDR1 and CDR2 are SGHRS and YFSETQ.